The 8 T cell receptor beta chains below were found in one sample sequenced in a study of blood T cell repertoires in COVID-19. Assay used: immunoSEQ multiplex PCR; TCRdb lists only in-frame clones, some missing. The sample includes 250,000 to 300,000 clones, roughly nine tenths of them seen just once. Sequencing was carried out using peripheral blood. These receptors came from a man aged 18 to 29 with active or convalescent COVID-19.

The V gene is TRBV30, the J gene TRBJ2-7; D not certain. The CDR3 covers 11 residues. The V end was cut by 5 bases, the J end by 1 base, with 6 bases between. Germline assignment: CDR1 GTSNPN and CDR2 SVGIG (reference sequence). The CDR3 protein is CAWELSYEQYF. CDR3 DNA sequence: TGTGCCTGGGAACTTTCCTACGAGCAGTACTTC.

The CDR3 DNA is TGTGCCAGCAGTGATCATAACAGGAGACCTGAAGCTTTCTTT. Translating it yields CASSDHNRRPEAFF. The chain links TRBV6-1 to TRBJ1-1; the D gene is possibly TRBD1 (5 bases). V lost 3 bases to trimming and J lost 6 bases, with 14 bases between them. This CDR3 spans 14 amino acids. From germline, CDR1 is MNHNS and CDR2 SASEGT.

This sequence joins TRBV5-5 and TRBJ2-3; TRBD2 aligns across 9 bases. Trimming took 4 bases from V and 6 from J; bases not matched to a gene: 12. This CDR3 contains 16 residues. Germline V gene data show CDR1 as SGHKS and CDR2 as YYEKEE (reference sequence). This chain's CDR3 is CASSRGVSGGQDTQYF. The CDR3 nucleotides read TGTGCCAGCAGCAGGGGAGTTAGCGGGGGCCAGGATACGCAGTATTTT.

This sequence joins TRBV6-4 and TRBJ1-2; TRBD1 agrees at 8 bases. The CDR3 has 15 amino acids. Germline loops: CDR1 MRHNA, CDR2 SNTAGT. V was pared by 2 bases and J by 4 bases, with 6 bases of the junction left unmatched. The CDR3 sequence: CASSDGQGGTYGYTF. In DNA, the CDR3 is TGTGCCAGCAGTGACGGACAGGGCGGAACCTATGGCTACACCTTC.

The CDR3 spells CASTTQDRRNTGELFF. The CDR3 nucleotides read TGTGCCAGCACCACCCAGGACAGGCGGAACACCGGGGAGCTGTTTTTT. The rearrangement uses TRBV28 and TRBJ2-2, with 7 bases identical to TRBD1. There are 16 residues in the CDR3. The germline V gene has CDR1 MDHEN and CDR2 SYDVKM. Losses at the gene ends were 7 bases for V and 1 base for J; bases not matched to a gene: 9.

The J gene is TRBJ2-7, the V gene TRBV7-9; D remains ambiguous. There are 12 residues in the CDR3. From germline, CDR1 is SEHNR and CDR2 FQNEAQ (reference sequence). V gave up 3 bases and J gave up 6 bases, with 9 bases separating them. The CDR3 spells CASSFSPSEQYF. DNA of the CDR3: TGTGCCAGCAGCTTCTCCCCCTCCGAGCAGTACTTC. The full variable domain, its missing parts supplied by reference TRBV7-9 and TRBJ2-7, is DTGVSQNPRHKITKRGQNVTFRCDPISEHNRLYWYRQTLGQGPEFLTYFQNEAQLEKSRLLSDRFSAERPKGSFSTLEIQRTEQGDSAMYLCASSFSPSEQYFGPGTRLTVT.

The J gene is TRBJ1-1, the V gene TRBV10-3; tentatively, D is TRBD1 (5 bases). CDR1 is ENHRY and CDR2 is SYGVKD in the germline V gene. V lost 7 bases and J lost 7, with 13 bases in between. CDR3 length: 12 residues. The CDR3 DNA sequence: TGTGCCATCATGGGGGGAGGCAGTGAAGCTTTCTTT. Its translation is CAIMGGGSEAFF.

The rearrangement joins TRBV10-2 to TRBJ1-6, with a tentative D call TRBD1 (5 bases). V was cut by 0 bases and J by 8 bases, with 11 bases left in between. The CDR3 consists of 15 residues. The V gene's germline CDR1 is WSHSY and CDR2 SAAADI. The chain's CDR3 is CASSESAGLDSPLHF. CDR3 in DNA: TGCGCCAGCAGTGAGTCAGCGGGGCTTGATTCACCCCTCCACTTT.